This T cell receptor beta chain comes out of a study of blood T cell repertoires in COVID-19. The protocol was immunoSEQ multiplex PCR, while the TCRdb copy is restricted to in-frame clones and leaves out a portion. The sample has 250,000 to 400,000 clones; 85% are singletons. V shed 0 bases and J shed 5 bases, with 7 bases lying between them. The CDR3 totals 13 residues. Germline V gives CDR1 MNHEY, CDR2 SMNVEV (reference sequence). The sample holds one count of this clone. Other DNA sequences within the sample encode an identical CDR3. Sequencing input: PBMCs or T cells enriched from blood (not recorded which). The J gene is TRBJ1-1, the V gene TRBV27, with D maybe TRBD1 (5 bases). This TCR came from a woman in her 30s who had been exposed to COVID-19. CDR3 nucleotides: TGTGCCAGCAGTTTATCAGGGGATACTGAAGCTTTCTTT. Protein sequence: CASSLSGDTEAFF.